This T cell receptor beta chain was recorded in a study of blood T cell repertoires in COVID-19. Background on the study: Nucleic acid was either cDNA or gDNA, and it came from T cells, B-cell-depleted T cells, or PBMCs.

This CDR3 is built from 18 residues. Germline assignment: CDR1 SGHRS and CDR2 YFSETQ. V lost 0 bases, J lost 5 bases, and 15 bases stayed unmatched. Only a few counts were recorded for this clone. In the study's own analysis: Nucleated cell number was recorded as an estimate derived from reference gene primer amplification. Sequencing used immunoSEQ multiplex PCR; TCRdb keeps in-frame clones, though not all of them. V, J and clone size are taken as reported in that table, and D and trimming were inferred from the DNA itself. In the table there are some 170,000 clones, roughly 85% of which are singletons.

J is TRBJ2-5 and V is TRBV5-1; TRBD1 matches 8 bases. The clonotype originates from a woman aged 70-85 years with acute or convalescent COVID-19. The sample taken for sequencing was peripheral blood. CDR3 residues: CASSLVEAGQGRWETQYF. The CDR3 nucleotides are TGCGCCAGCAGCTTGGTTGAGGCCGGACAGGGCCGTTGGGAGACCCAGTACTTC.